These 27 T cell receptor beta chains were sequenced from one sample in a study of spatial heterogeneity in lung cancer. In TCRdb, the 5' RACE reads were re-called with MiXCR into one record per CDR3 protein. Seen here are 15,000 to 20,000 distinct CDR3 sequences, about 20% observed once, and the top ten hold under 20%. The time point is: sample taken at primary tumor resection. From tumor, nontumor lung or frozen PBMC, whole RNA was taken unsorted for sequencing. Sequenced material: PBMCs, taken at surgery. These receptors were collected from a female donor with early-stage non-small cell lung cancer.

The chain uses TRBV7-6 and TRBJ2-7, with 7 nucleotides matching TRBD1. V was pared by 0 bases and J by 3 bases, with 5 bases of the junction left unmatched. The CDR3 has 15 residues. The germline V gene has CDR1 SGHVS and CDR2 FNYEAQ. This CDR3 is CASSLAPGGSYEQYF. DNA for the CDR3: TGTGCCAGCAGCTTAGCCCCAGGGGGTAGCTACGAGCAGTACTTC.

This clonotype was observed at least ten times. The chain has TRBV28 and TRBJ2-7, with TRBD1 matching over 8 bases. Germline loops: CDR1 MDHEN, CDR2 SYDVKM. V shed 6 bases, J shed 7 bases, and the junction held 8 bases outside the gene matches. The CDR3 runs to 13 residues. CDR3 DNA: TGTGCCAGCAGCCCGGACAGGGTGCGGGAGCAGTACTTC. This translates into CASSPDRVREQYF. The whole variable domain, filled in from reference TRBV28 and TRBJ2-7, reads DVKVTQSSRYLVKRTGEKVFLECVQDMDHENMFWYRQDPGLGLRLIYFSYDVKMKEKGDIPEGYSVSREKKERFSLILESASTNQTSMYLCASSPDRVREQYFGPGTRLTVT.

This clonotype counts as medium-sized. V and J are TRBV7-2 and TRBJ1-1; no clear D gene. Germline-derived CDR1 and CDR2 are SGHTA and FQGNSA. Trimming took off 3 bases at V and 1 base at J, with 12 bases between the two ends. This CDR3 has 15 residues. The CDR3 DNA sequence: TGTGCCAGCAGCTTCGCCGACCGACAGAACACTGAAGCTTTCTTT. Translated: CASSFADRQNTEAFF.

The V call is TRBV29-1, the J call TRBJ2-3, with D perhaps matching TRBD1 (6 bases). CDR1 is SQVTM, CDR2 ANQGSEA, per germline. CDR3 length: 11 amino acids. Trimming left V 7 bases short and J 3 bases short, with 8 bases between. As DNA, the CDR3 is TGCAGCGGGCAGGGGACAGATACGCAGTATTTT. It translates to CSGQGTDTQYF.

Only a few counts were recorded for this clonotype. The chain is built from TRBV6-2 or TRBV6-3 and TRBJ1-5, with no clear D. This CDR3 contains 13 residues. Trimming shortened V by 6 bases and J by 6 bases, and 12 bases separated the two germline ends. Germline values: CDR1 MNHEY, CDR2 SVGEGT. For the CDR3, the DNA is TGTGCCAGCAGCCTACCGGACGTTCAGCCCCAGCATTTT. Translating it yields CASSLPDVQPQHF.

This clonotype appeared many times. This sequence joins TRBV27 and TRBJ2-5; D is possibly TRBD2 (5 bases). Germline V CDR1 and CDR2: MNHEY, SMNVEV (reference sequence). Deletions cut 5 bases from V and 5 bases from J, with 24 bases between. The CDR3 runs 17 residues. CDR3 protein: CASSPGLLGSALETQYF. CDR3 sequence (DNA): TGTGCCAGCAGTCCCGGGCTCCTGGGGAGCGCCTTGGAGACCCAGTACTTC.

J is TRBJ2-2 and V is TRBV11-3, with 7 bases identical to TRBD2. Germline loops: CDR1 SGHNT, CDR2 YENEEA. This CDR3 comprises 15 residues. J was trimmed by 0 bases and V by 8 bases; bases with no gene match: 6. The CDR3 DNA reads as TGTGCCAGCGAGGGCGGGGGAGCGAACACCGGGGAGCTGTTTTTT. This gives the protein CASEGGGANTGELFF.

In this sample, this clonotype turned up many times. The DNA for the CDR3 is TGTGCCAGCAACCCGAAGGCGCCCCCACACAATGAGCAGTTCTTC. It encodes CASNPKAPPHNEQFF. J is TRBJ2-1 and V is TRBV7-9; no clear D. Germline assignment: CDR1 SEHNR and CDR2 FQNEAQ (reference sequence). V lost 7 bases and J lost 5, with 18 bases in between. The length of the CDR3 is 15 residues.

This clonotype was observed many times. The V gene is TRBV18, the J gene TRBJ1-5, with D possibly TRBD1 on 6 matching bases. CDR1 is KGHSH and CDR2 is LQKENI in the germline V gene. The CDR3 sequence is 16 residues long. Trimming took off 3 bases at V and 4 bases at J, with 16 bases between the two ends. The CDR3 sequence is CASSPFQTGKNQPQHF. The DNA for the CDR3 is TGTGCCAGCTCACCCTTTCAAACAGGGAAAAATCAGCCCCAGCATTTT. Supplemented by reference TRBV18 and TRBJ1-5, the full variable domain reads NAGVMQNPRHLVRRRGQEARLRCSPMKGHSHVYWYRQLPEEGLKFMVYLQKENIIDESGMPKERFSAEFPKEGPSILRIQQVVRGDSAAYFCASSPFQTGKNQPQHFGDGTRLSIL.

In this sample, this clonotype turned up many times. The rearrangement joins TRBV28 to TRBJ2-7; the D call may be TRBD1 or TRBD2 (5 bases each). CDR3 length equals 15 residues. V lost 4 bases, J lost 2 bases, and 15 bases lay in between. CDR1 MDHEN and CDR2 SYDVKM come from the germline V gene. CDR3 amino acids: CASSSPGPPAYEQYF. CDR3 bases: TGTGCCAGCAGTTCCCCGGGACCCCCCGCCTACGAGCAGTACTTC. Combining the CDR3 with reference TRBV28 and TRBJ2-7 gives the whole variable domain DVKVTQSSRYLVKRTGEKVFLECVQDMDHENMFWYRQDPGLGLRLIYFSYDVKMKEKGDIPEGYSVSREKKERFSLILESASTNQTSMYLCASSSPGPPAYEQYFGPGTRLTVT.

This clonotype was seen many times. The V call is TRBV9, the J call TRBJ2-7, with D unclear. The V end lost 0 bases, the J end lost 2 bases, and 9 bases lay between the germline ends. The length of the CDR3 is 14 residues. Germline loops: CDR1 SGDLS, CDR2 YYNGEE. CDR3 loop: CASSVGSRPYEQYF. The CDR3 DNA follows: TGTGCCAGCAGCGTAGGATCGCGACCCTACGAGCAGTACTTC.

The CDR3 nucleotides read TGTGCCAGTAGTTTTCCTCTAGCGGGAGGTAACACCGGGGAGCTGTTTTTT. Protein product: CASSFPLAGGNTGELFF. The chain has TRBV19 and TRBJ2-2, with 11 bases lining up with TRBD2. The length of the CDR3 is 17 residues. Germline V lookup: CDR1 LNHDA, CDR2 SQIVND (reference sequence). V dropped 5 bases and J dropped 2; count of bases not matched to a gene: 7.

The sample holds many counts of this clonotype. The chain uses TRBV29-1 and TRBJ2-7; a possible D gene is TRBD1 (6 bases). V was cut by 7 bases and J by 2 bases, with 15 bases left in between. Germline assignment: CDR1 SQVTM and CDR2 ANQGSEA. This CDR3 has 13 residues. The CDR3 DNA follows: TGCAGCGGCCGGGACACCGGTACCTACGAGCAGTACTTC. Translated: CSGRDTGTYEQYF.

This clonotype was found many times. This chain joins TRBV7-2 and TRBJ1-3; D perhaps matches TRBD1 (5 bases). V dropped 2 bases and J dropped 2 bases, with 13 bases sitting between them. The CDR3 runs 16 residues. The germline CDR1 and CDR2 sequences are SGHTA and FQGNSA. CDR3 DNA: TGTGCCAGCAGCTTACTGGCGCAGACAGCTGGAAACACCATATATTTT. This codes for CASSLLAQTAGNTIYF.

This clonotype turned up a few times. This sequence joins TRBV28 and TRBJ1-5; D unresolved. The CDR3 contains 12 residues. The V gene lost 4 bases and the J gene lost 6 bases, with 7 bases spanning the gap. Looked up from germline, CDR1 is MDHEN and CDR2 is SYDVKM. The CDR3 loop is CASSYGGQPQHF. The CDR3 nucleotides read TGTGCCAGCAGTTACGGAGGTCAGCCCCAGCATTTT.

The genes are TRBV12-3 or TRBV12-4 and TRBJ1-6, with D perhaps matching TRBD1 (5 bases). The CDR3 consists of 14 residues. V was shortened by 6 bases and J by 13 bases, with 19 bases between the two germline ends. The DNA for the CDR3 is TGTGCCAGCAGCCGGGGGGATTCCCGGGGGCCCCTCCACTTT. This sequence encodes CASSRGDSRGPLHF.

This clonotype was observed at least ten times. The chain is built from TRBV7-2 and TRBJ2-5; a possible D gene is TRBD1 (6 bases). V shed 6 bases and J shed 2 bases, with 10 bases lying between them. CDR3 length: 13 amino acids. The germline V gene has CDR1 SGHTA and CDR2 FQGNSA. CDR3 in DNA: TGTGCCAGCAGTCGACAGGTGCAAGAGACCCAGTACTTC. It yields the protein CASSRQVQETQYF.

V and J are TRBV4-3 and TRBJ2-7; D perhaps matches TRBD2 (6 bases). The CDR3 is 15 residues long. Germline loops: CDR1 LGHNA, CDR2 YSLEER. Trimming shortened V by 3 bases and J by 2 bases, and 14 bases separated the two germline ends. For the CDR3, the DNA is TGCGCCAGCAGCCAGAATCGACTAGATCCCTACGAGCAGTACTTC. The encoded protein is CASSQNRLDPYEQYF.

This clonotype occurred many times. The CDR3 region is CASSYYSSPGRSNGYTF. Written as DNA, the CDR3 is TGTGCCAGCAGTTACTATTCAAGTCCGGGCAGATCCAATGGCTACACCTTC. The chain is built from TRBV6-6 and TRBJ1-2; no reliable D call. The CDR3 covers 17 residues. V gave up 1 base and J gave up 6 bases, with 21 bases separating them. Germline V gives CDR1 MNHNY, CDR2 SVGAGI (reference sequence).

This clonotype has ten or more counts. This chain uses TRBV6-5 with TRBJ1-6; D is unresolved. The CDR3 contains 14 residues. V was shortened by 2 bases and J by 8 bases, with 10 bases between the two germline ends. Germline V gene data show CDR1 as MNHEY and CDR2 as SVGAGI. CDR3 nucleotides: TGTGCCAGCAGTTACGGGAGCGGGGATTCACCCCTCCACTTT. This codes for CASSYGSGDSPLHF.

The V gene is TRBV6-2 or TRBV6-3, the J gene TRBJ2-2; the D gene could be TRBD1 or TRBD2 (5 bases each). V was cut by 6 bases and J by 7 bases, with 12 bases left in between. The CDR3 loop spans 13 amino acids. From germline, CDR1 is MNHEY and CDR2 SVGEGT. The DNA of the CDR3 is TGTGCCAGCAGGAATTCAGGGAGCGGGGAGCTGTTTTTT. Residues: CASRNSGSGELFF.

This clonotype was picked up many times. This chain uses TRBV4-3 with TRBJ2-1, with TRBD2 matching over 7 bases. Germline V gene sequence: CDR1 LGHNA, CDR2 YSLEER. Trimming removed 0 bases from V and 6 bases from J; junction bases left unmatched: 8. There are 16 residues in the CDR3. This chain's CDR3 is CASSQDDPLALNEQFF. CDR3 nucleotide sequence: TGCGCCAGCAGCCAAGATGACCCACTAGCGCTCAATGAGCAGTTCTTC.

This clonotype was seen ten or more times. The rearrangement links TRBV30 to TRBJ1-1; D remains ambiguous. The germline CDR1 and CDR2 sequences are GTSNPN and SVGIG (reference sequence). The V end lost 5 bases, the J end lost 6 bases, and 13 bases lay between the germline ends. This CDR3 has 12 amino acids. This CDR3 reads CAWARVVPEAFF. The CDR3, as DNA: TGTGCCTGGGCTCGGGTGGTCCCTGAAGCTTTCTTT.

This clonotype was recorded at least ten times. This chain's CDR3 is CASSVGTNTGELFF. For the CDR3, the DNA is TGTGCCAGCAGTGTAGGGACGAACACCGGGGAGCTGTTTTTT. V and J are TRBV2 and TRBJ2-2, with D uncertain. This CDR3 is built from 14 residues. Per germline, CDR1 SNHLY and CDR2 FYNNEI. V shed 4 bases and J shed 0 bases, with 6 bases lying between them.

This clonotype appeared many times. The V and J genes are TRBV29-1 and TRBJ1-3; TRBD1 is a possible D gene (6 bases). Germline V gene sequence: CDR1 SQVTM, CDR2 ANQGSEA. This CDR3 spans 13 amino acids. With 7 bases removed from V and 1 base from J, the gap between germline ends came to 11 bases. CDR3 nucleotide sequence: TGCAGCGGCAAAACAGGGTCTGGAAACACCATATATTTT. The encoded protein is CSGKTGSGNTIYF.

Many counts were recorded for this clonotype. CDR3 sequence: CASSPRGGPDTQYF. CDR3 nucleotides: TGTGCCAGCTCACCACGAGGGGGGCCAGATACGCAGTATTTT. The chain has TRBV18 and TRBJ2-3; either TRBD1 or TRBD2 may supply D (6 bases each). CDR1 is KGHSH, CDR2 LQKENI, per germline. With 1 base removed from V and 4 bases from J, the gap between germline ends came to 9 bases. The CDR3 covers 14 residues.

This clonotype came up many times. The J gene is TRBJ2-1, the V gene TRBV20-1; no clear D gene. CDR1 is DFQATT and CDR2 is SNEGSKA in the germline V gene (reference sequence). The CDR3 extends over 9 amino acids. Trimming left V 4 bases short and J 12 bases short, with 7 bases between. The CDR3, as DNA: TGCAGTGCTAAACGTGTGCAGTTCTTC. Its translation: CSAKRVQFF.